Following are 23 T cell receptor beta chains from one sample sequenced in a study of blood T cell repertoires in COVID-19 (dated by TCRdb to the early 2020s). Library prep was done by the immunoSEQ multiplex PCR assay. The table comes from immuneACCESS by way of TCRdb, which keeps in-frame sequences with V and J called. Part of the clones is missing from these tables; in studies checked, under half for an unresolved V gene and the rest for unknown reasons. The table for this sample lists over 350,000 clones; nearly 90% of them were counted only once. Just under 2% of the sample lies in the top ten. The specimen sequenced was PBMCs or T cells enriched from blood (not recorded which). The origin of the receptors is a woman aged 18 to 35 with acute COVID-19.

In its sample, this clone was seen once. This chain uses TRBV2 with TRBJ1-2, with TRBD1 matching over 12 bases. V shed 6 bases, J shed 8 bases, and the junction held 13 bases outside the gene matches. CDR1 is SNHLY and CDR2 is FYNNEI in the germline V gene. This CDR3 contains 16 residues. This chain's CDR3 is CASRGGQGASRYGYTF. The CDR3 coding sequence is TGTGCCAGCAGGGGGGGACAGGGGGCGAGCCGGTACGGCTACACCTTC.

This sequence joins TRBV10-3 and TRBJ1-2; 7 bases are a match to TRBD1. J gave up 4 bases and V 10 bases, and 6 bases lay outside the gene matches. The CDR3 runs 12 residues. Germline CDR1 ENHRY, CDR2 SYGVKD. The CDR3 DNA follows: TGTGCCACTAAGACAGGGACCTATGGCTACACCTTC. This codes for CATKTGTYGYTF.

The chain is built from TRBV7-9 and TRBJ2-1; 8 nucleotides line up with TRBD1. Germline V gene data show CDR1 as SEHNR and CDR2 as FQNEAQ (reference sequence). V gave up 2 bases and J gave up 7 bases; unmatched junction bases: 4. The CDR3 totals 14 residues. CDR3 sequence (DNA): TGTGCCAGCAGCTTACGCGGGGACAGGAATGAGCAGTTCTTC. This translates into CASSLRGDRNEQFF.

To note about this clone: The same CDR3 is also encoded by other DNA sequences in this sample. The rearrangement links TRBV29-1 to TRBJ1-4, with TRBD1 identical over 7 bases. The CDR3 is made up of 12 amino acids. CDR1 is SQVTM, CDR2 ANQGSEA, per germline. The V gene end was trimmed by 4 bases and the J gene end by 7 bases; junction bases not matched to a gene: 3. The CDR3: CSVGTGGEKLFF. The CDR3 nucleotides are TGCAGCGTTGGGACAGGTGGTGAAAAACTGTTTTTT.

The rearrangement links TRBV12-3 or TRBV12-4 to TRBJ2-5; maybe TRBD2 (5 bases). The CDR3 has 12 residues. V dropped 8 bases and J dropped 5 bases, with 12 bases sitting between them. For the CDR3, the DNA is TGTGCCAGCTGCCCCTCGGGGGAGACCCAGTACTTC. It is translated as CASCPSGETQYF.

The chain links TRBV3-1 (or the pseudogene TRBV3-2) to TRBJ1-1; no firm D call. CDR3 length equals 14 residues. V was trimmed by 1 base and J by 8 bases, leaving 14 bases between them. The V gene's germline CDR1 is LGHDT and CDR2 YNNKEL (reference sequence). CDR3 sequence (DNA): TGTGCCAGCAGCCAAGCGTTAGCGACGGTCGAAGCTTTCTTT. Its protein is CASSQALATVEAFF.

This clone was counted many times. The chain couples TRBV18 to TRBJ1-1, with 8 bases aligning to TRBD1. There are 14 residues in the CDR3. Germline CDR1 KGHSH, CDR2 LQKENI. Unmatched junction bases numbered 3, after V lost 5 bases and J lost 1 base. CDR3 amino acids: CASSTGTGNTEAFF. The CDR3 bases are TGTGCCAGCTCAACGGGGACAGGGAACACTGAAGCTTTCTTT.

J is TRBJ2-7 and V is TRBV19; tentative D call: TRBD2 (6 bases). CDR3 length equals 12 residues. Trimming pared 6 bases from V and 6 bases from J, leaving 12 bases between. CDR1 is LNHDA and CDR2 is SQIVND in the germline V gene (reference sequence). The CDR3 is CASSTPGSEQYF. In DNA form, the CDR3 reads TGTGCCAGTAGCACGCCCGGGAGCGAGCAGTACTTC.

This CDR3 reads CATGDGNQPQHF. The CDR3 region has the DNA TGCGCCACCGGGGATGGCAATCAGCCCCAGCATTTT. This chain uses TRBV10-1 with TRBJ1-5, with D unclear. Germline values: CDR1 WNHNN, CDR2 SYGVQD (reference sequence). V lost 10 bases to trimming and J lost 2 bases, with 9 bases between them. The length of the CDR3 is 12 residues.

CDR3 sequence (DNA): TGTGCCAGCAGCGTAGTTGGGACTACCACAGATACGCAGTATTTT. Its protein is CASSVVGTTTDTQYF. V is TRBV9 and J is TRBJ2-3; TRBD2 aligns across 7 bases. The CDR3 covers 15 residues. Trimming cost V 0 bases and J 2 bases; bases outside gene matches: 3. The germline V gene has CDR1 SGDLS and CDR2 YYNGEE. The whole variable domain, remainder taken from reference TRBV9 and TRBJ2-3, is DSGVTQTPKHLITATGQRVTLRCSPRSGDLSVYWYQQSLDQGLQFLIQYYNGEERAKGNILERFSAQQFPDLHSELNLSSLELGDSALYFCASSVVGTTTDTQYFGPGTRLTVL.

The chain employs TRBV6-5 and TRBJ1-4; perhaps TRBD1 as D (6 bases). Trimming removed 4 bases at V and 4 bases at J, with 10 bases between. Germline CDR1 is MNHEY and CDR2 is SVGAGI. The CDR3 extends over 14 amino acids. The CDR3 sequence is CASSWTAINEKLFF. CDR3 DNA sequence: TGTGCCAGCAGTTGGACAGCTATTAATGAAAAACTGTTTTTT.

This clone was seen a single time. The genes are TRBV7-2 and TRBJ1-2; D might be TRBD1 (6 bases). Germline V lookup: CDR1 SGHTA, CDR2 FQGNSA. Trimming shortened V by 0 bases and J by 6 bases, and 11 bases separated the two germline ends. The CDR3 runs 14 residues. The CDR3 sequence: CASSLARGADGYTF. CDR3 DNA sequence: TGTGCCAGCAGCTTAGCGCGGGGGGCGGATGGCTACACCTTC.

The chain employs TRBV24-1 and TRBJ2-3, with a weak D call TRBD2 (6 bases). Germline values: CDR1 KGHDR, CDR2 SFDVKD. This CDR3 contains 15 residues. Trimming removed 0 bases at V and 2 bases at J, with 8 bases between. CDR3 protein: CATSDLSGDTDTQYF. For the CDR3, the DNA is TGTGCCACCAGTGATTTGTCGGGGGACACAGATACGCAGTATTTT.

The J gene is TRBJ2-1, the V gene TRBV19; possibly TRBD1 for D (6 bases). The CDR3 extends over 15 amino acids. Trimming took 0 bases from V and 9 from J, leaving 15 bases between them. CDR1 and CDR2 from the germline V gene are LNHDA and SQIVND (reference sequence). The CDR3 bases are TGTGCCAGTAGTATAGATCTTTCAGGGGCTAGTGAGCAGTTCTTC. Protein: CASSIDLSGASEQFF. The whole variable domain, filled in from reference TRBV19 and TRBJ2-1, reads DGGITQSPKYLFRKEGQNVTLSCEQNLNHDAMYWYRQDPGQGLRLIYYSQIVNDFQKGDIAEGYSVSREKKESFPLTVTSAQKNPTAFYLCASSIDLSGASEQFFGPGTRLTVL.

The V gene is TRBV11-2, the J gene TRBJ1-2; D not certain. Germline-derived CDR1 and CDR2 are SGHAT and FQNNGV. Trimming took 4 bases from V and 3 from J, leaving 15 bases between them. This CDR3 is built from 15 residues. In DNA form, the CDR3 reads TGTGCCAGCAGCTGGTTAGGAGGTCTAGACTATGGCTACACCTTC. It specifies CASSWLGGLDYGYTF.

The rearrangement joins TRBV9 to TRBJ1-1, with D possibly matching TRBD1 (5 bases). The CDR3 consists of 13 residues. V was pared by 2 bases and J by 7 bases, with 12 bases between. Per the germline V gene, CDR1 is SGDLS and CDR2 is YYNGEE. The CDR3 DNA reads as TGTGCCAGCAGCGTGGGGGGGATCGGTGAAGCTTTCTTT. Translation gives CASSVGGIGEAFF.

The chain employs TRBV6-5 and TRBJ1-5; D not certain. The CDR3 covers 13 residues. Germline V gene data show CDR1 as MNHEY and CDR2 as SVGAGI. The V end was cut by 6 bases, the J end by 1 base, with 7 bases between. The CDR3 is CASSPGSNQPQHF. DNA of the CDR3: TGTGCCAGCAGCCCGGGGAGCAATCAGCCCCAGCATTTT.

The V gene is TRBV7-6, the J gene TRBJ2-2; perhaps TRBD1 as D (6 bases). The CDR3 totals 15 residues. With 6 bases removed from V and 1 base from J, the gap between germline ends came to 12 bases. In germline, CDR1 is SGHVS, CDR2 FNYEAQ. The CDR3: CASRHRDKNTGELFF. CDR3 DNA: TGTGCCAGCAGACACCGGGACAAGAACACCGGGGAGCTGTTTTTT.

This clone was seen only once. The chain carries TRBV10-3 and TRBJ1-1; D unresolved. Germline V CDR1 and CDR2: ENHRY, SYGVKD. Trimming took off 0 bases at V and 3 bases at J, with 20 bases between the two ends. The CDR3 is 18 residues long. The CDR3: CAISESRASKIRDTEAFF. In DNA, the CDR3 is TGTGCCATCAGTGAGTCGAGGGCTAGTAAGATTCGGGACACTGAAGCTTTCTTT.

This rearrangement joins TRBV10-3 to TRBJ2-1; 12 bases line up with TRBD2. In germline, CDR1 is ENHRY, CDR2 SYGVKD. The CDR3 runs to 17 residues. V shed 1 base, J shed 1 base, and the junction held 2 bases outside the gene matches. This CDR3 is CAISEFLAGGSYNEQFF. CDR3 bases: TGTGCCATCAGTGAGTTCCTAGCGGGGGGGTCCTACAATGAGCAGTTCTTC.

This clone appeared once. Given a much more abundant clone one base away, this may be a read error. The chain joins TRBV7-6 to TRBJ2-7; TRBD1 aligns across 11 bases. Per germline, CDR1 SGHVS and CDR2 FNYEAQ. The J segment lost 3 bases and the V segment lost 5 bases, leaving 3 bases of the junction unmatched. This CDR3 is built from 14 residues. CDR3 in amino acids: CASSEGTGGYEQYF. CDR3 DNA sequence: TGTGCCAGCAGCGAAGGGACAGGGGGCTACGAGCAGTACTTC.

V gene TRBV10-2 combines with J gene TRBJ2-7; 7 nucleotides agree with TRBD1. J gave up 4 bases and V 8 bases, and 2 bases lay outside the gene matches. The CDR3 contains 11 residues. Looked up from germline, CDR1 is WSHSY and CDR2 is SAAADI. The CDR3, as DNA: TGCGCCAGCGGGGACAGTTACGAGCAGTACTTC. Translated: CASGDSYEQYF.

Note on this clone: This sample includes further DNA sequences coding for the same CDR3. The chain joins TRBV9 to TRBJ1-2; tentatively, D is TRBD1 (6 bases). V shed 2 bases and J shed 4 bases, with 9 bases lying between them. CDR3 length equals 13 residues. Germline lookup yields CDR1 SGDLS and CDR2 YYNGEE. The CDR3: CASSVRGGYGYTF. The CDR3 coding sequence is TGTGCCAGCAGCGTCAGGGGTGGCTATGGCTACACCTTC.